One sample yielded the 11 T cell receptor beta chains listed below, sequenced in a study of blood T cells in healthy people across ages. Then a second PCR, running about 6 to 12 cycles, was carried out with a sample-barcoded 5' primer and a J-beta primer mix. MiXCR was run by TCRdb on the 5' RACE reads, yielding one entry per CDR3 protein. The data contain approximately 810,000 distinct CDR3 sequences, 29% of them seen just once; the ten biggest clones take up roughly a sixth. Sequencing used blood. Source of these receptors: a woman of 80 years or more in good health.

The genes are TRBV11-2 and TRBJ2-3; D not certain. V gave up 5 bases and J gave up 4 bases, with 13 bases separating them. The CDR3 has 14 amino acids. CDR1 and CDR2 from the germline V gene are SGHAT and FQNNGV. Written as DNA, the CDR3 is TGTGCCAGCAGCCGGACCGTAATCTCAGATACGCAGTATTTT. It specifies CASSRTVISDTQYF.

This clonotype came up a few times. A read error may explain this, as a much larger clone is one base away. The chain joins TRBV27 to TRBJ2-4, with a tentative D call TRBD2 (5 bases). This CDR3 region has 16 residues. Germline-derived CDR1 and CDR2 are MNHEY and SMNVEV (reference sequence). With 1 base removed from V and 13 bases from J, the gap between germline ends came to 23 bases. The CDR3 DNA sequence: TGTGCCAGCAGTTTATTACCCGAGCGGAGCTCCTACGCGCAGTACTTC. Protein sequence: CASSLLPERSSYAQYF.

J is TRBJ1-5 and V is TRBV5-5; D remains unclear. Germline-derived CDR1 and CDR2 are SGHKS and YYEKEE (reference sequence). Trimming cost V 3 bases and J 3 bases, with 7 bases left between them. This CDR3 is built from 13 residues. CDR3 residues: CASSSILNQPQHF. In nucleotides, the CDR3 is TGTGCCAGCAGCTCCATACTCAATCAGCCCCAGCATTTT.

This clonotype has just a few counts. V and J are TRBV2 and TRBJ1-5; D is unclear. In germline, CDR1 is SNHLY, CDR2 FYNNEI. The CDR3 loop spans 14 amino acids. V was pared by 2 bases and J by 6 bases, with 11 bases between. CDR3 in amino acids: CASSEIGSAQPQHF. CDR3 in DNA: TGTGCCAGCAGTGAAATAGGGAGCGCTCAGCCCCAGCATTTT. The entire variable domain, with the rest obtained from reference TRBV2 and TRBJ1-5, is as follows: EPEVTQTPSHQVTQMGQEVILRCVPISNHLYFYWYRQILGQKVEFLVSFYNNEISEKSEIFDDQFSVERPDGSNFTLKIRSTKLEDSAMYFCASSEIGSAQPQHFGDGTRLSIL.

Many counts were recorded for this clonotype. V is TRBV10-3 and J is TRBJ2-3; D might be TRBD1 or TRBD2, each matching 6 bases. The V end was cut by 6 bases, the J end by 6 bases, with 16 bases between. CDR1 ENHRY and CDR2 SYGVKD come from the germline V gene. The CDR3 extends over 14 amino acids. CDR3 sequence (DNA): TGTGCCATCAGCGAAGGGGGGAGATTGGATACGCAGTATTTT. Residues: CAISEGGRLDTQYF.

This clonotype has a handful of counts. A much more abundant neighbour one base away suggests this may be a read error. The rearrangement links TRBV12-3 or TRBV12-4 to TRBJ2-5; 7 nucleotides match TRBD2. CDR3 length: 16 amino acids. V shed 3 bases and J 6 bases; nucleotides not matched to a gene: 13. CDR3 sequence reads: CASSLGRAGPRKTQYF. The CDR3, as DNA: TGTGCCAGCAGTTTGGGACGAGCGGGGCCCCGGAAGACCCAGTACTTC.

V and J are TRBV18 and TRBJ1-5; TRBD1 matches 7 bases. The V and J ends lost 6 bases and 0 bases, in that order; junction bases with no gene match: 2. The CDR3 is 14 amino acids. Germline V CDR1 and CDR2: KGHSH, LQKENI. The CDR3 DNA reads TGTGCCAGCTCCCAGGGGGATAGCAATCAGCCCCAGCATTTT. Protein product: CASSQGDSNQPQHF.

This clonotype was recorded a few times. V usage is TRBV6-5 and J usage is TRBJ2-3; D is possibly TRBD2 (7 bases). CDR3 length equals 19 residues. V was pared by 2 bases and J by 2 bases, with 23 bases between. Germline assignment: CDR1 MNHEY and CDR2 SVGAGI. CDR3 bases: TGTGCCAGCAGTTACCTAGGGGGGCGGGGGTTACTAGACACAGATACGCAGTATTTT. Translation gives CASSYLGGRGLLDTDTQYF.

The sample holds many counts of this clonotype. V and J are TRBV12-3 or TRBV12-4 and TRBJ2-5; TRBD2 agrees at 7 bases. The V gene end was trimmed by 7 bases and the J gene end by 4 bases; junction bases not matched to a gene: 12. The CDR3 runs to 15 residues. CDR3 in DNA: TGTGCCAGCAATTTGCAACTAGCGAGTAGAGAGACCCAGTACTTC. Amino acid sequence: CASNLQLASRETQYF.

As DNA, the CDR3 is TGCAGTGCTAGAATAACTAGTGAGGCCCAGTACTTC. Translation: CSARITSEAQYF. The chain has TRBV20-1 and TRBJ2-5, with D perhaps TRBD2 (5 bases). This CDR3 is built from 12 residues. The V end lost 2 bases, the J end lost 9 bases, and 13 bases lay between the germline ends. Germline V CDR1 and CDR2: DFQATT, SNEGSKA (reference sequence).

This clonotype has a single count. The CDR3 nucleotides read TGTGCCAGCAGTCGACAGTTACCCCCAACTCAGTACTTC. Its translation: CASSRQLPPTQYF. V usage is TRBV28 and J usage is TRBJ2-4; TRBD1 might be the D (5 bases). Trimming took off 5 bases at V and 12 bases at J, with 17 bases between the two ends. Germline V gives CDR1 MDHEN, CDR2 SYDVKM. The CDR3 runs 13 residues.